The next 20 T cell receptor beta chains were all read from a single sample in a study of blood T cell repertoires in COVID-19 (dated by TCRdb to 2019 to 2021). Receptors were amplified or captured by the immunoSEQ multiplex PCR assay. TCRdb carries this immuneACCESS record with in-frame sequences only. Its versions omit some clonotypes, under half of them owing to an unresolved V gene in the studies checked, with the rest unexplained. In this sample the table shows hundreds of thousands of clones, roughly 79% of which occur a single time. The ten largest account for around 1.9% of the sample. The specimen sequenced was peripheral blood. All receptors derive from a woman of 80 years or more with acute or convalescent COVID-19.

This chain joins TRBV4-2 and TRBJ1-1, with TRBD1 identical over 7 bases. The CDR3 loop spans 14 amino acids. V lost 2 bases, J lost 7 bases, and 7 bases stayed unmatched. In germline, CDR1 is LGHNA, CDR2 YNFKEQ. For the CDR3, the DNA is TGTGCCAGCAGCCAAAGTCACAGGGGAGGTGAAGCTTTCTTT. It translates to CASSQSHRGGEAFF.

The chain recombines TRBV6-2 or TRBV6-3 with TRBJ1-5, with 10 bases aligning to TRBD1. This CDR3 region has 17 residues. The J segment lost 2 bases and the V segment lost 6 bases, leaving 10 bases of the junction unmatched. Germline-derived CDR1 and CDR2 are MNHEY and SVGEGT. CDR3 sequence (DNA): TGTGCCAGCAGCTGGGACAGGGGCACGGTGGGCAATCAGCCCCAGCATTTT. Its translation: CASSWDRGTVGNQPQHF.

The rearrangement joins TRBV7-2 to TRBJ2-5; 8 bases are a match to TRBD2. The CDR3 runs 16 residues. The J segment lost 1 base and the V segment lost 2 bases, leaving 6 bases of the junction unmatched. CDR1 and CDR2 (germline): SGHTA, FQGNSA. CDR3 residues: CASSLRRGAFQETQYF. CDR3 DNA sequence: TGTGCCAGCAGCTTACGGCGGGGGGCCTTCCAAGAGACCCAGTACTTC.

This clone appeared once. The gene calls are TRBV5-1 and TRBJ2-3; no clear D gene. Trimming took off 1 base at V and 4 bases at J, with 7 bases between the two ends. CDR1 and CDR2 (germline): SGHRS, YFSETQ. This CDR3 contains 13 residues. The CDR3 bases are TGCGCCAGCAGCTTGCAGAGCGCAGATACGCAGTATTTT. Translating it yields CASSLQSADTQYF.

CDR3 nucleotides: TGTGCCAGCAGTGAAAACAGGGGGGCGGCGAAAAACATTCAGTACTTC. As protein: CASSENRGAAKNIQYF. The chain carries TRBV25-1 and TRBJ2-4; 8 nucleotides line up with TRBD1. The CDR3 sequence is 16 residues long. The V gene end was trimmed by 2 bases and the J gene end by 4 bases; junction bases not matched to a gene: 7. Germline V gene lookup returns CDR1 MGHDK and CDR2 SYGVNS. The entire variable domain, with the rest obtained from reference TRBV25-1 and TRBJ2-4, is as follows: EADIYQTPRYLVIGTGKKITLECSQTMGHDKMYWYQQDPGMELHLIHYSYGVNSTEKGDLSSESTVSRIRTEHFPLTLESARPSHTSQYLCASSENRGAAKNIQYFGAGTRLSVL.

Only a few counts were recorded for this clone. This chain links TRBV4-3 with TRBJ2-1; 9 bases match TRBD2. The junction had 9 bases not matched to a gene; V was cut back by 2 bases and J by 4 bases. CDR1 is LGHNA, CDR2 YSLEER, per germline. The CDR3 spans 17 residues. The CDR3 reads CASSQLSRLAAYNEQFF. CDR3 bases: TGCGCCAGCAGCCAACTTTCCAGACTAGCGGCTTACAATGAGCAGTTCTTC.

This sequence joins TRBV28 and TRBJ2-7; D might be TRBD1 (6 bases). V was shortened by 4 bases and J by 2 bases, with 15 bases between the two germline ends. The CDR3 extends over 15 amino acids. CDR1 is MDHEN and CDR2 is SYDVKM in the germline V gene. The CDR3 coding sequence is TGTGCCAGCAGTTCCCTCGGAAGGGGGACCTACGAGCAGTACTTC. Translating it yields CASSSLGRGTYEQYF.

The rearrangement uses TRBV12-3 or TRBV12-4 and TRBJ2-2; no clear D. The CDR3 extends over 11 amino acids. V was cut by 2 bases and J by 9 bases, with 4 bases left in between. The CDR3 DNA reads as TGTGCCAGCAGTTTATACAGGGAGCTGTTTTTT. This sequence encodes CASSLYRELFF.

CDR3 sequence reads: CASSMLAGGTTDTQYF. As DNA, the CDR3 is TGTGCCAGTAGTATGCTAGCGGGAGGGACCACAGATACGCAGTATTTT. V gene TRBV19 combines with J gene TRBJ2-3, with 12 bases matching TRBD2. The CDR3 totals 16 residues. With V trimmed by 3 bases and J by 2 bases, 3 bases remained unmatched. CDR1 and CDR2 (germline): LNHDA, SQIVND (reference sequence).

The rearrangement uses TRBV6-4 and TRBJ1-6; D is undetermined. CDR1 is MRHNA and CDR2 is SNTAGT in the germline V gene. The CDR3 sequence is 13 residues long. The V gene lost 0 bases and the J gene lost 8 bases, with 5 bases spanning the gap. CDR3 nucleotide sequence: TGTGCCAGCAGTGACTCGAGGTATTCACCCCTCCACTTT. Translated: CASSDSRYSPLHF.

The count of this clone is one. The rearrangement uses TRBV4-3 and TRBJ2-2, with 9 bases lining up with TRBD2. The CDR3 runs 16 residues. Trimming removed 2 bases from V and 12 bases from J; junction bases left unmatched: 13. Germline V CDR1 and CDR2: LGHNA, YSLEER. DNA for the CDR3: TGCGCCAGCAGCCAATGGCGGGGCGGGGGGGCCCATAAGCTGTTTTTT. This sequence encodes CASSQWRGGGAHKLFF.

The genes are TRBV19 and TRBJ1-1, with TRBD1 matching 12 bases. This CDR3 spans 17 amino acids. Per the germline V gene, CDR1 is LNHDA and CDR2 is SQIVND (reference sequence). Unmatched junction bases numbered 6, after V lost 3 bases and J lost 1 base. CDR3 sequence (DNA): TGTGCCAGTAGTATTGGGACAGGGGGCAACTCGAACACTGAAGCTTTCTTT. Translated: CASSIGTGGNSNTEAFF.

The chain is built from TRBV5-6 and TRBJ1-1; D gene ambiguous. Germline CDR1 reads SGHDT; CDR2 reads YYEEEE. V gave up 1 base and J gave up 1 base, with 8 bases separating them. The CDR3 covers 14 residues. The CDR3 loop is CASSLITTNTEAFF. CDR3 DNA: TGTGCCAGCAGCTTGATCACAACGAACACTGAAGCTTTCTTT.

This chain uses TRBV6-5 with TRBJ1-1; 7 positions agree with TRBD1. CDR3 length equals 12 residues. After removal of 11 bases from V and 11 bases from J, the junction contained 14 bases not matched to a gene. Germline CDR1 and CDR2: MNHEY and SVGAGI. The CDR3 loop reads CACEGTENRAFF. CDR3 sequence (DNA): TGTGCCTGCGAAGGGACAGAGAATCGGGCTTTCTTT.

Only a few counts were recorded for this clone. This rearrangement joins TRBV14 to TRBJ2-7; the D gene is possibly TRBD1 (5 bases). Germline V gives CDR1 SGHDN, CDR2 FVKESK. V was shortened by 3 bases and J by 4 bases, with 16 bases between the two germline ends. The length of the CDR3 is 15 residues. The CDR3 region is CASSQQGSRRYEQYF. CDR3 nucleotide sequence: TGTGCCAGCAGCCAGCAGGGATCGCGCAGGTACGAGCAGTACTTC.

The J gene is TRBJ2-3, the V gene TRBV6-2 or TRBV6-3; D may be TRBD2 (5 bases). V was shortened by 2 bases and J by 1 base, with 13 bases between the two germline ends. Germline V gene data show CDR1 as MNHEY and CDR2 as SVGEGT. The CDR3 spans 16 residues. CDR3 loop: CASSYRMTTGTDTQYF. The DNA of the CDR3 is TGTGCCAGCAGTTACCGGATGACTACTGGCACAGATACGCAGTATTTT.

This chain links TRBV7-2 with TRBJ1-6, with TRBD1 as a possible D gene (6 bases). The germline V gene encodes CDR1 SGHTA and CDR2 FQGNSA. Deletions cut 5 bases from V and 9 bases from J, with 17 bases between. This CDR3 is 15 amino acids long. The CDR3 here is CASSQQTGWGSPLHF. CDR3 sequence (DNA): TGTGCCAGCAGCCAACAAACAGGGTGGGGTTCACCCCTCCACTTT.

The chain joins TRBV14 to TRBJ1-1; 7 bases agree with TRBD1. The V segment lost 4 bases and the J segment 0 bases; nucleotides outside the gene matches: 11. Germline CDR1 SGHDN, CDR2 FVKESK. This CDR3 is built from 17 residues. The CDR3: CASSPGQVLRMNTEAFF. The CDR3 DNA reads TGTGCCAGCAGCCCCGGACAGGTTCTGAGGATGAACACTGAAGCTTTCTTT.

The genes are TRBV19 and TRBJ2-1, with D possibly TRBD2 on 5 matching bases. The CDR3 loop spans 16 amino acids. Trimming removed 3 bases from V and 5 bases from J, with 17 bases in between. CDR1 is LNHDA and CDR2 is SQIVND in the germline V gene (reference sequence). CDR3 protein: CASSMVGVSGNNEQFF. The CDR3 DNA follows: TGTGCCAGTAGTATGGTGGGAGTTTCAGGCAACAATGAGCAGTTCTTC.

The chain employs TRBV28 and TRBJ1-4; 9 bases are shared with TRBD1. Germline CDR1 reads MDHEN; CDR2 reads SYDVKM. V lost 1 base to trimming and J lost 7 bases; unmatched junction nucleotides: 7. This CDR3 spans 16 amino acids. The CDR3 reads CASSLLTGGAGEKLFF. The CDR3 DNA reads TGTGCCAGCAGTTTATTAACAGGGGGCGCGGGTGAAAAACTGTTTTTT.